A selection of T cell receptor beta chains follows, all from one sample in a study of cytomegalovirus exposure and HLA in healthy donors. Generated by immunoSEQ multiplex PCR, the TCRdb table keeps only in-frame clones and is missing some. The top ten clones hold roughly 0.24% of a sample with roughly 230,000 clones, more than 75% of them seen once. The sample comprised PBMCs. The source of these receptors is a girl aged 2-10 years in good health and CMV-seronegative. CDR3s leave out the opening cysteine and the closing phenylalanine or tryptophan. A D gene is named only where the DNA matches it firmly.

j_call: TRBJ1-3
v_call: TRBV18
d_call: NA
cdr3_aa: ASSPGLQGAGNTIY

j_call: TRBJ1-2
v_call: TRBV6-5
d_call: NA
cdr3_aa: ASSSNRDTNYGYT

j_call: TRBJ2-5
v_call: TRBV11-2
d_call: TRBD1
cdr3_aa: ASSPTGLVETQY

j_call: TRBJ2-1
v_call: TRBV11-3
d_call: NA
cdr3_aa: ASSLQGYNEQF

j_call: TRBJ2-1
v_call: TRBV27
d_call: TRBD1
cdr3_aa: ASSLSESEGAHNEQF

j_call: TRBJ2-5
v_call: TRBV10-3
d_call: NA
cdr3_aa: AISERRETQY

j_call: TRBJ1-1
v_call: TRBV19
d_call: NA
cdr3_aa: ASSLGGSNTEAF

j_call: TRBJ2-4
v_call: TRBV27
d_call: TRBD2
cdr3_aa: ASRLAGGNIQY

j_call: TRBJ2-1
v_call: TRBV30
d_call: NA
cdr3_aa: AWSVGGGASHEQF

j_call: TRBJ2-5
v_call: TRBV2
d_call: TRBD1
cdr3_aa: ASRRTGGAETQY

j_call: TRBJ2-7
v_call: TRBV19
d_call: TRBD1
cdr3_aa: ASSIGTGGYEQY

j_call: TRBJ2-2
v_call: TRBV2
d_call: NA
cdr3_aa: AGGYRSSYGELF

j_call: TRBJ2-1
v_call: TRBV7-8
d_call: TRBD2
cdr3_aa: ASSFPTSGASNEQF

j_call: TRBJ1-2
v_call: TRBV7-6
d_call: NA
cdr3_aa: ASSLFDIGEGNGYT

j_call: TRBJ2-2
v_call: TRBV4-1
d_call: NA
cdr3_aa: ASSQERTGELF

j_call: TRBJ2-3
v_call: TRBV5-1
d_call: NA
cdr3_aa: ASSLLGRSTDTQY